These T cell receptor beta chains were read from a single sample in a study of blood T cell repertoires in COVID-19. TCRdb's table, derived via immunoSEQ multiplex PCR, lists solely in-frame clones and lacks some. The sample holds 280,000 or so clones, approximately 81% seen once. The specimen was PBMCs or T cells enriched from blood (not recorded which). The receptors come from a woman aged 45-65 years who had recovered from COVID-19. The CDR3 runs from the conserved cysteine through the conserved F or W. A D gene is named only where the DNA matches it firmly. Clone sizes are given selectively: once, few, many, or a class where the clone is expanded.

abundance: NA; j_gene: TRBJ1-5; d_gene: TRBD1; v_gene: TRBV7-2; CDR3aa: CASGGTGGRNQPQHF; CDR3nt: TGTGCCAGCGGCGGGACAGGGGGAAGAAATCAGCCCCAGCATTTT
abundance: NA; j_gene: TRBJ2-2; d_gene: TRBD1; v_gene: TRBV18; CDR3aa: CASSPPRQGAGTGELFF; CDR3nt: TGTGCCAGCTCACCGCCGAGACAGGGGGCAGGCACCGGGGAGCTGTTTTTT
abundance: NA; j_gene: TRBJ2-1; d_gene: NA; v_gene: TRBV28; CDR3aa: CASSLSEREQFF; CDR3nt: TGTGCCAGCAGTTTGAGTGAAAGAGAGCAGTTCTTC
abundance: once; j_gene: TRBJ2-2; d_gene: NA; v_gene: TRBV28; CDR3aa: CASSLSGGFTGELFF; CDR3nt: TGTGCCAGCAGTTTGTCAGGTGGATTTACCGGGGAGCTGTTTTTT
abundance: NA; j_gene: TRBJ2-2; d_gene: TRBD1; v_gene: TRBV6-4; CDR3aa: CASSDTDRAELFF; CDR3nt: TGTGCCAGCAGTGACACGGACAGGGCGGAGCTGTTTTTT
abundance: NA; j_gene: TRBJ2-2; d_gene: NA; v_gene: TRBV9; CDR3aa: CASSVAQGGTGELFF; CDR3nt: TGTGCCAGCAGCGTAGCCCAGGGAGGCACCGGGGAGCTGTTTTTT
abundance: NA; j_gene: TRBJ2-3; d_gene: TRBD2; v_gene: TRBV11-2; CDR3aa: CASSLTGLAGQYSTDTQYF; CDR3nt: TGTGCCAGCAGCTTAACGGGACTAGCGGGGCAATATAGCACAGATACGCAGTATTTT
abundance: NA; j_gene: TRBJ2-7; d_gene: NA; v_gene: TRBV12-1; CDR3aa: CASRNRDRVWEQYF; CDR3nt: TGTGCCAGCAGGAACCGGGACAGGGTCTGGGAGCAGTACTTC
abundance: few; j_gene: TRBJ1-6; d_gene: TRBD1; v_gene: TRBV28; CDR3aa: CASSLSPSRQGTLYNSPLHF; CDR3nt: TGTGCCAGCAGTTTATCCCCATCTAGACAGGGGACCCTCTATAATTCACCCCTCCACTTT
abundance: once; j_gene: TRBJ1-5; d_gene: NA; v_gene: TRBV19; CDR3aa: CASSPAGRRAQHF; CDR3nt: TGTGCCAGTAGTCCGGCAGGGCGTAGGGCCCAGCATTTT
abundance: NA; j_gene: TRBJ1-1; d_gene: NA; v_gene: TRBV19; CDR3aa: CASSNQGTPTEAFF; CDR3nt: TGTGCCAGTAGTAATCAGGGGACCCCGACTGAAGCTTTCTTT
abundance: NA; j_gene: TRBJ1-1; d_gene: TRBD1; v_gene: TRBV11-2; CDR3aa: CASSLMGTASEAFF; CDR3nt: TGTGCCAGCAGCTTAATGGGGACAGCTTCTGAAGCTTTCTTT
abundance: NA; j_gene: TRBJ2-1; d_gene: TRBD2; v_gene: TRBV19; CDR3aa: CASSYGAGAWDEQFF; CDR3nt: TGTGCCAGTAGCTATGGGGCGGGAGCTTGGGATGAGCAGTTCTTC
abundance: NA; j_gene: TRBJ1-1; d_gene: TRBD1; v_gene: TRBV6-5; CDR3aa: CASRRTGTSEAFF; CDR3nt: TGTGCCAGCAGGAGGACAGGGACGAGTGAAGCTTTCTTT
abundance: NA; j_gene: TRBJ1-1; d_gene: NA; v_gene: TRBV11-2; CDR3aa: CASSFYENTEAFF; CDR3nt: TGTGCCAGCAGCTTCTACGAGAACACTGAAGCTTTCTTT
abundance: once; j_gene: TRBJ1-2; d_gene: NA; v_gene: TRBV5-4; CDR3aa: CASSLPPPGNYGYTF; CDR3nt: TGTGCCAGCAGCTTGCCTCCCCCCGGTAACTATGGCTACACCTTC
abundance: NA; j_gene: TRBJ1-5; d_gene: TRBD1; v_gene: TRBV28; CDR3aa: CASSSGNRGPNQPQHF; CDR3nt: TGTGCCAGCAGTTCTGGTAACAGGGGTCCCAATCAGCCCCAGCATTTT
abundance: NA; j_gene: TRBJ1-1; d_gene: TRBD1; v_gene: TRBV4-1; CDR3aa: CASSLTGLTEAFF; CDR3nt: TGCGCCAGCAGCCTGACAGGGCTCACTGAAGCTTTCTTT
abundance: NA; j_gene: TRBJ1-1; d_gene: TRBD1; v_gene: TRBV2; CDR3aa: CASRYAGTGNTEAFF; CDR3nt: TGTGCCAGCAGGTACGCCGGGACAGGGAACACTGAAGCTTTCTTT
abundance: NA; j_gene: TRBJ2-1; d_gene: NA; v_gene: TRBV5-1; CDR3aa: CASSPPGRGKNEQFF; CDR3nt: TGCGCCAGCAGCCCGCCGGGAAGGGGGAAGAATGAGCAGTTCTTC
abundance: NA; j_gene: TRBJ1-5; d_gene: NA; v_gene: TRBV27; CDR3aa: CASSYAAGQPQHF; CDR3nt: TGTGCCAGCAGCTATGCGGCTGGGCAGCCCCAGCATTTT
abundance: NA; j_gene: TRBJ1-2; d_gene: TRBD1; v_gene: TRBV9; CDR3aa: CASSRDSPYGYTF; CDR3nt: TGTGCCAGCAGTCGGGACAGCCCCTATGGCTACACCTTC
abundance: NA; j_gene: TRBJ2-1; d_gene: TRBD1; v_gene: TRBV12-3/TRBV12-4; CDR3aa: CASSLTGGSGQFF; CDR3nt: TGTGCCAGCAGTTTGACAGGGGGCTCTGGGCAGTTCTTC
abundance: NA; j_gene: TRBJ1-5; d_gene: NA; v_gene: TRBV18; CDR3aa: CASSMGRGNQPQHF; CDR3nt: TGTGCCAGCTCAATGGGCAGGGGCAATCAGCCCCAGCATTTT
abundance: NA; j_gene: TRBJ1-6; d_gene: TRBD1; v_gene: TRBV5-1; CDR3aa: CASSLAGTGYSPLHF; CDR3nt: TGCGCCAGCAGCTTGGCCGGGACAGGGTATTCACCCCTCCACTTT
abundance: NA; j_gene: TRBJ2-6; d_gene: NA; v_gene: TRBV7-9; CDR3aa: CASSTNRISGANVLTF; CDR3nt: TGTGCCAGCAGCACGAACAGAATCTCTGGGGCCAACGTCCTGACTTTC
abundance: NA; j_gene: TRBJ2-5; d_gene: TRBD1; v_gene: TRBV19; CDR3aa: CASSMLGQGGETQYF; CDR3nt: TGTGCCAGTAGTATGTTGGGACAGGGAGGGGAGACCCAGTACTTC
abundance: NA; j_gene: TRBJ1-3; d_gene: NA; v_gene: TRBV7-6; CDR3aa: CASSLARSGNTIYF; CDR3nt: TGTGCCAGCAGCTTAGCGCGCTCTGGAAACACCATATATTTT
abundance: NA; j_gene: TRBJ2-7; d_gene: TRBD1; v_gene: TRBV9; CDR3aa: CASSVDRGYEQYF; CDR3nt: TGTGCCAGCAGCGTGGACAGGGGATACGAGCAGTACTTC
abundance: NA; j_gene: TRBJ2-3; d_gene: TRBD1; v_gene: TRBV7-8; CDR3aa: CASSRDRGTDTQYF; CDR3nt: TGTGCCAGCAGCCGAGACAGGGGCACAGATACGCAGTATTTT
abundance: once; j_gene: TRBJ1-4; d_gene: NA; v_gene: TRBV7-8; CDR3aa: CASSLGLREKLFF; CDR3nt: TGTGCCAGCAGCCTGGGACTACGGGAAAAACTGTTTTTT
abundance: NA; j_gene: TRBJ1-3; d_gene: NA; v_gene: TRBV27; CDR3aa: CASSSSQGLGNTIYF; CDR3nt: TGTGCCAGCAGTTCAAGTCAGGGCCTCGGAAACACCATATATTTT
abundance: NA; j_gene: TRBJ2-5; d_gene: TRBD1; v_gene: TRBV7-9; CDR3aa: CASSWGTGVGETQYF; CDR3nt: TGTGCCAGCAGCTGGGGGACAGGGGTAGGAGAGACCCAGTACTTC
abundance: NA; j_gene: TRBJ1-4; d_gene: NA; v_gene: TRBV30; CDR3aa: CAWNSGGTREKLFF; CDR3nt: TGTGCCTGGAACTCCGGGGGGACGCGGGAAAAACTGTTTTTT
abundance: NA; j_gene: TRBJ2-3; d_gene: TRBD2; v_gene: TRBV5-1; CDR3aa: CASTGLAGVVTDTQYF; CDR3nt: TGCGCCAGCACGGGACTAGCGGGAGTCGTAACAGATACGCAGTATTTT
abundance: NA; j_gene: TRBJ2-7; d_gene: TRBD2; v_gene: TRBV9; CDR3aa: CASSVGISGSYEQYF; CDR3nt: TGTGCCAGCAGCGTAGGGATTAGCGGGAGCTACGAGCAGTACTTC
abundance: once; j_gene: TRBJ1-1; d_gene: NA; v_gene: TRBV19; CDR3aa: CASKLRGNTEAFF; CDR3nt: TGTGCCAGCAAACTGCGGGGGAACACTGAAGCTTTCTTT
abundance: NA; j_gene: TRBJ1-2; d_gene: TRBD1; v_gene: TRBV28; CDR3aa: CASSAWGTGDSANYGYTF; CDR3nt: TGTGCCAGCAGTGCATGGGGGACAGGCGATTCGGCTAACTATGGCTACACCTTC
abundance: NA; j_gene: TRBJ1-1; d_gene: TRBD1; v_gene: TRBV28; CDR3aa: CASSFGQDVTEAFF; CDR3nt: TGTGCCAGCAGTTTTGGACAGGACGTCACTGAAGCTTTCTTT
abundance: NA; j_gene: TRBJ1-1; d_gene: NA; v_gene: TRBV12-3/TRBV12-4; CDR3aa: CASRGFSEAFF; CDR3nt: TGTGCCAGCCGGGGGTTCTCCGAAGCTTTCTTT
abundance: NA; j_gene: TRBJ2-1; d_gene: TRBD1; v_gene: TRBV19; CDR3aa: CASTPGQGFYGEQFF; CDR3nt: TGTGCCAGTACCCCGGGACAGGGGTTTTATGGTGAGCAGTTCTTC
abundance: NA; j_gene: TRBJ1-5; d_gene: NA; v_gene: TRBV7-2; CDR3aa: CASSLVGGYTNQPQHF; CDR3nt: TGTGCCAGCAGCTTAGTAGGAGGGTACACCAATCAGCCCCAGCATTTT
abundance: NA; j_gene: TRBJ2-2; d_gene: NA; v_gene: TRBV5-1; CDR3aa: CASSLGPNGELFF; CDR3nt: TGCGCCAGCAGCTTGGGTCCAAACGGGGAGCTGTTTTTT
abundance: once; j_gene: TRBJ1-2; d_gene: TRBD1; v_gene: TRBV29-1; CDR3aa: CSVEGQGGGYTF; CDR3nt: TGCAGCGTTGAGGGTCAGGGGGGCGGCTACACCTTC
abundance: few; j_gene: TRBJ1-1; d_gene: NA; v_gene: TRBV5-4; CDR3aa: CASSSISGVNTEAFF; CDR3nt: TGTGCCAGCAGCTCTATCTCAGGGGTGAACACTGAAGCTTTCTTT
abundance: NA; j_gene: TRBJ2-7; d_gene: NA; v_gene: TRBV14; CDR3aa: CASSQAHEQYF; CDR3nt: TGTGCCAGCAGCCAGGCCCACGAGCAGTACTTC
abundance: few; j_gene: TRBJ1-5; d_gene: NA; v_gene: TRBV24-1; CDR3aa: CATSGGYSNQPQHF; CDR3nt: TGTGCCACCAGTGGAGGTTATAGCAATCAGCCCCAGCATTTT
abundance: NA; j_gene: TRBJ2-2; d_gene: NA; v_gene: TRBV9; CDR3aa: CASSYAGTGELFF; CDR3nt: TGTGCCAGCAGCTACGCGGGGACCGGGGAGCTGTTTTTT
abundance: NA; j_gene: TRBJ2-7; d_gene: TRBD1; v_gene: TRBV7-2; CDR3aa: CASSRRDRGDEQYF; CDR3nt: TGTGCCAGCAGCAGGCGGGACAGGGGGGACGAGCAGTACTTC
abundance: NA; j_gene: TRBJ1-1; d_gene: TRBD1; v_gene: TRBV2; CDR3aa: CASTRDREWYTEAFF; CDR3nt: TGTGCCAGCACCCGGGACAGGGAATGGTACACTGAAGCTTTCTTT
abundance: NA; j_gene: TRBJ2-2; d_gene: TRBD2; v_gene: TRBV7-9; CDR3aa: CASSLVVAGRTGELFF; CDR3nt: TGTGCCAGCAGCTTAGTAGTAGCGGGCCGTACCGGGGAGCTGTTTTTT
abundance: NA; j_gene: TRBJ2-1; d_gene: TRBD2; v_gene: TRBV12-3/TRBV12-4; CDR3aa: CASSLRLAGQFF; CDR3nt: TGTGCCAGCAGTTTGAGACTAGCGGGGCAGTTCTTC
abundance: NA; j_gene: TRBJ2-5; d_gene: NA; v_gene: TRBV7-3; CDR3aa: CASSAREAGTQYF; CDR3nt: TGTGCCAGCAGCGCCAGGGAGGCGGGGACCCAGTACTTC
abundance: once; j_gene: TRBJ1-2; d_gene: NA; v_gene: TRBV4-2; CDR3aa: CASSQGEGYGYGYTF; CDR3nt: TGTGCCAGCAGCCAAGGTGAGGGATACGGCTATGGCTACACCTTC
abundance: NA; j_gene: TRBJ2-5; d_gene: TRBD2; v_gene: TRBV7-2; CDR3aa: CASSRGYGLGETQYF; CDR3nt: TGTGCCAGCAGCCGTGGTTACGGACTAGGAGAGACCCAGTACTTC
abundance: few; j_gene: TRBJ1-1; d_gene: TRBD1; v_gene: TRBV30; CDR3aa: CAWKRDRSSGTEAFF; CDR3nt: TGTGCCTGGAAACGGGACAGGTCGTCGGGCACTGAAGCTTTCTTT
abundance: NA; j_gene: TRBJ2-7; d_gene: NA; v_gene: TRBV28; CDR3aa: CASSLPGYEQYF; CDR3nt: TGTGCCAGCAGTCTCCCAGGCTACGAGCAGTACTTC
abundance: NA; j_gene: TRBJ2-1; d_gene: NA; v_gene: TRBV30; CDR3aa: CAFSGDNYNEQFF; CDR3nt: TGTGCCTTTAGCGGAGACAACTACAATGAGCAGTTCTTC
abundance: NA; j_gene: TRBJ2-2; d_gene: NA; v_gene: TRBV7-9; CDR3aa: CASSSRRRNTGELFF; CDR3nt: TGTGCCAGCAGCTCCCGGCGGAGAAACACCGGGGAGCTGTTTTTT